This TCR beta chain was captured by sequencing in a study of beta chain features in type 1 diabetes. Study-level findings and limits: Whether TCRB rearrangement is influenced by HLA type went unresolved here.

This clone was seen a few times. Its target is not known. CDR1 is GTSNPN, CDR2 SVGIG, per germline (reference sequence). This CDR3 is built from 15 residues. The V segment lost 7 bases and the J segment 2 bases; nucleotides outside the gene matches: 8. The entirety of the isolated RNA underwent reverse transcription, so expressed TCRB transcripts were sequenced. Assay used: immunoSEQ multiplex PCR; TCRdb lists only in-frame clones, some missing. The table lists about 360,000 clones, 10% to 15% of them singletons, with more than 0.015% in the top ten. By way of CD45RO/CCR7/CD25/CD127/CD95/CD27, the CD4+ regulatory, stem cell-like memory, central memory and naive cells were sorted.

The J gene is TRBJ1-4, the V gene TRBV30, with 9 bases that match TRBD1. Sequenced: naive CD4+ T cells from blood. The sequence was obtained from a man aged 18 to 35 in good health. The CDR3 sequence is CASVQGAGTNEKLFF. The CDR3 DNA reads TGTGCCTCAGTACAGGGGGCAGGGACTAATGAAAAACTGTTTTTT.